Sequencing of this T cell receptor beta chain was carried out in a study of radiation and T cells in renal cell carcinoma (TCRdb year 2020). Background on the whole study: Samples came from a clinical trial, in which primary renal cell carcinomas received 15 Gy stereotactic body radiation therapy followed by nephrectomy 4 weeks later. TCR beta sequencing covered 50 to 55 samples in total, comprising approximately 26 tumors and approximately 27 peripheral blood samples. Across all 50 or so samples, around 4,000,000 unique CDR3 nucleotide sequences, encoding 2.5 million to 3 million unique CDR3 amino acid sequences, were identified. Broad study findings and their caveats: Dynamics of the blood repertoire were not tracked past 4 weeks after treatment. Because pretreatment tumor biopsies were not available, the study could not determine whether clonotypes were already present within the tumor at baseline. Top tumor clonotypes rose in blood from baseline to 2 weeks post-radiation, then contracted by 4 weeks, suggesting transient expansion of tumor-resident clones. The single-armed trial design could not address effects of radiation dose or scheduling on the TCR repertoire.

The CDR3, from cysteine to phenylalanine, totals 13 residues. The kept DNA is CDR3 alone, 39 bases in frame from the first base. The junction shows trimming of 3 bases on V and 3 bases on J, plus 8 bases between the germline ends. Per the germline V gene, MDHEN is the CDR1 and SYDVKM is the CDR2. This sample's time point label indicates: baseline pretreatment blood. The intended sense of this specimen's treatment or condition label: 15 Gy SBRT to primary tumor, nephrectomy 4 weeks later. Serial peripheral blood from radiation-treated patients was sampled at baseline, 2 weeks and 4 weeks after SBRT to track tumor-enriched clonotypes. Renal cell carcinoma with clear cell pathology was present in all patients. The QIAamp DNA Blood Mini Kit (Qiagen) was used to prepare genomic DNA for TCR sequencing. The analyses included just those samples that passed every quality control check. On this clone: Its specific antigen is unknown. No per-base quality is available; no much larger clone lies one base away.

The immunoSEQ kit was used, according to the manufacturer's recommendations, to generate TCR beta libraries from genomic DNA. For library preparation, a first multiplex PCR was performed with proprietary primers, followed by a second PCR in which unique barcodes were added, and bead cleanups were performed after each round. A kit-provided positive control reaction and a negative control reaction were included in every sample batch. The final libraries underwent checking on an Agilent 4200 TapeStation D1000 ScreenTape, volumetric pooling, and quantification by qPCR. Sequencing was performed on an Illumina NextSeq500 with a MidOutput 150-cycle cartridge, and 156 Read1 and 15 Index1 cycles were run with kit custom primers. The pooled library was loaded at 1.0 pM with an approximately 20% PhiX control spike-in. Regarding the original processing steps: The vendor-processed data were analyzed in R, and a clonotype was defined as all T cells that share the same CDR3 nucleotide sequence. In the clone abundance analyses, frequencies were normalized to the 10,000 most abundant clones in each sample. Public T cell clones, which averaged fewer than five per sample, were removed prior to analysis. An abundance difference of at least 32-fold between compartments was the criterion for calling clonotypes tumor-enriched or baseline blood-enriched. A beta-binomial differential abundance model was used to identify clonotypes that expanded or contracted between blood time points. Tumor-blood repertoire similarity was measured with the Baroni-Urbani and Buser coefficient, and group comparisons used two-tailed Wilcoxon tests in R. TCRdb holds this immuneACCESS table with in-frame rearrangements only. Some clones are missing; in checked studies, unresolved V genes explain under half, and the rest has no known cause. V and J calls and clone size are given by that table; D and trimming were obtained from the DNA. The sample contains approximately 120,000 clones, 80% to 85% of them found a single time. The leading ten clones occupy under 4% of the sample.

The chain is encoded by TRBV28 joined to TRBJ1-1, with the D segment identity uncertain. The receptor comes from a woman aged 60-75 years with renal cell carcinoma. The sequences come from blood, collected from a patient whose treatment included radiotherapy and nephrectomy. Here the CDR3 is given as CASSFVTHTEAFF. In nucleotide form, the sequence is TGTGCCAGCAGTTTCGTGACTCACACTGAAGCTTTCTTT.